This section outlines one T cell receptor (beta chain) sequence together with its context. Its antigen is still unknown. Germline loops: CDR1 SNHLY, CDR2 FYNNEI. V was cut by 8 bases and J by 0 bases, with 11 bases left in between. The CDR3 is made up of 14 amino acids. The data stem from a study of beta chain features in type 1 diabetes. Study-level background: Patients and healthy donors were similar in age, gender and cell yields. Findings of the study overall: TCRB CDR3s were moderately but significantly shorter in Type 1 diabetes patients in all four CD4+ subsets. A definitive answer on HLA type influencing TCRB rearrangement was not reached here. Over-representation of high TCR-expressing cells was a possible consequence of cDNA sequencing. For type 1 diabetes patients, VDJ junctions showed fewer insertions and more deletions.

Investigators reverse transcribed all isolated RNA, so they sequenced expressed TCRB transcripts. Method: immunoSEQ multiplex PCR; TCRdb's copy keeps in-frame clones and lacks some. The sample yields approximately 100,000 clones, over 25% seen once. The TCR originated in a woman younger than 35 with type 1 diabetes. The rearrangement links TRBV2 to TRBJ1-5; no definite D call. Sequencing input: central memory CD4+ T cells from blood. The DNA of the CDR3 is TGTGCCAGCGCCGACTCAAATAGCAATCAGCCCCAGCATTTT. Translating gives CASADSNSNQPQHF.